The clone carrying this T cell receptor beta chain was observed a few times. The CDR3 is 14 residues long. V lost 5 bases and J 1 base, leaving 10 bases between the germline ends. Germline values: CDR1 SGHTA, CDR2 FQGNSA. TCRdb re-derived calls from the PCR reads in MiXCR, one entry per CDR3 protein. Of more than 450,000 distinct CDR3 sequences in the sample, 20% to 25% were seen once. The sample originates from a study of molecular identifiers for immune sequencing clone quantification. This clonotype was sampled from a human donor in good health. Some libraries in this study had Jurkat cell RNA spiked in. The sequenced sample consisted of naive CD8+ T cells from blood, with Jurkat cell RNA spiked in. Stated subset: FACS-sorted CD8+CD4-CCR7+CD45RA+ naive T cells. The chain uses TRBV7-2 and TRBJ2-3; no definite D call. The CDR3 sequence is CASSQSGGTDTQYF. The CDR3 bases are TGTGCCAGCAGCCAGTCTGGGGGCACAGATACGCAGTATTTT.